Given below is one T cell receptor beta chain in context. This clone showed up just a few times. What antigen it recognizes has not been identified. No per-base quality is available; no much larger clone lies one base away. The sample is drawn from a study of CD8+ T cells in alopecia areata (dated by TCRdb to the late 2010s). Some background on the complete study: The treated patients, all with moderate-to-severe alopecia areata, were enrolled in an open-label pilot trial of oral tofacitinib given at 5 to 10 mg twice daily. RNA was obtained with the PAXgene miRNA kit for fixed scalp, the miRNeasy kit for PBMCs, and the RNeasy kit for mouse skin. immunoSEQ multiplex PCR using 35 Vbeta forward primers and 13 Jbeta reverse primers was used to amplify TCRbeta CDR3 regions. To study T cell clonal expansion in alopecia areata, the researchers applied high-throughput TCRbeta sequencing to both the C3H/HeJ mouse model and human patients. Disease severity in treated patients was measured with the SALT score, which quantifies the percentage of affected scalp surface area. Tofacitinib was given for 6 to 18 months, followed by 6 months of follow-up off drug to assess delayed response and recurrence. On the human side, TCRbeta sequencing was run on scalp tissue and on sorted CD4+ and CD8+ peripheral blood T cells from healthy controls and from alopecia areata patients with either patchy or totalis/universalis disease. Scalp clonality was compared across normal scalp (n=4), patchy alopecia areata scalp (n=8), and alopecia totalis/universalis scalp (n=8). Biopsies were taken from tofacitinib-treated patients at baseline and at 4 and 24 weeks of treatment, and a later scalp biopsy was taken in several of the tofacitinib-treated patients. Broad study findings and their caveats: Scalp clonality and the number of expanded CD8+ clones among the top 100 scalp clones were significantly decreased by tofacitinib. Resident alphabeta T cells in normal human skin are also sequenced, complicating scalp TCR repertoire analysis, unlike mouse skin dominated by gammadelta T cells. During tofacitinib treatment, many expanded lesional clones remained in scalp and blood, and this persistence may partly explain relapse after treatment is stopped. Because the treated cohort was small and had just a single nonresponder, larger studies are needed to establish links between baseline CD8+ expansion and response. Shared TCR sequences between patients were less evident than in mice, which may be partly attributable to HLA diversity in the patient population. Compared with normal scalp, lesional scalp, particularly in alopecia totalis/universalis, had higher clonality and more expanded CD8+ clones, which suggests antigenic drive.

CDR1 SGHTA and CDR2 FQGNSA are derived from the germline V gene. Trimming leaves V shorter by 5 bases and J shorter by 4 bases, with the junction holding 12 bases beyond the gene matches. Measured from the cysteine to the phenylalanine, the CDR3 is 16 residues long. The CDR3 DNA has 48 bases and is translated from base 1. In light of the paper, this sample's time point label describes: roughly 24 weeks on oral tofacitinib. The treatment or condition label, read with the paper, signifies: oral pan-JAK inhibitor, 5-10 mg twice daily. Lesional scalp punch biopsies and peripheral blood were obtained from alopecia areata patients. PBMCs were isolated by density centrifugation and stained for CD3, CD4 and CD8, after which CD4+ and CD8+ T cells were sorted on a FACSAria. Receptor libraries were prepared by the immunoSEQ multiplex PCR assay. For TCR sequencing, RNA was extracted from every sample and reverse transcribed into cDNA to serve as template. SuperScript III was used to make first-strand cDNA, primed with a 2:1 mix of oligo-dT and random hexamers. A synthetic immune receptor repertoire was used to assess amplification bias, and residual bias was removed computationally. Concerning the study's data processing: After raw reads were preprocessed to remove errors, the CDR3 was defined following IMGT conventions as running from the conserved cysteine to phenylalanine. Clonality was calculated as 1 minus Shannon entropy normalized by log2 of the number of productive unique TCRs. Whether scalp clones were CD4 or CD8 was inferred by matching scalp TCRbeta sequences against CD4 and CD8 repertoires sorted from blood. The source is immuneACCESS, and TCRdb retained only in-frame sequences with V and J called. Part of the clones is not carried over; for the studies checked, unresolved V genes explain less than half of this, and the remainder is unexplained. That table is the source of V, J and clone size, and D and trimming were worked out from the DNA. The sample table holds approximately 200,000 clones, of which 58% were seen once. 5.5% of the sample is in the top ten clones.

This TCR derives from a human donor with alopecia areata. This receptor chain uses TRBV7-2 and TRBJ2-5; the central 8 bases match TRBD2. The sequencing used CD4+ T cells sorted from blood, collected at week 24, from a patient treated with tofacitinib. The base sequence is TGTGCCAGCAGCGCTAGTGGCGGGAGGAGGGCAGAGACCCAGTACTTC. Protein translation: CASSASGGRRAETQYF.